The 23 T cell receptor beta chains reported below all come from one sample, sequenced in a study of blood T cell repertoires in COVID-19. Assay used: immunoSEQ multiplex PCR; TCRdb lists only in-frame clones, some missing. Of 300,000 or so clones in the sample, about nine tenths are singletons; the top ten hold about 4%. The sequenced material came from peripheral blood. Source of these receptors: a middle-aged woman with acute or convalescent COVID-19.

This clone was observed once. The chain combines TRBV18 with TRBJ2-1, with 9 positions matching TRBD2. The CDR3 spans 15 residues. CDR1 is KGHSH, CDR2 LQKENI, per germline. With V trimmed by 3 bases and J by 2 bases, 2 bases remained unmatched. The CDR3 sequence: CASSPGGGAYNEQFF. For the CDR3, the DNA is TGTGCCAGCTCACCGGGCGGGGGGGCCTACAATGAGCAGTTCTTC.

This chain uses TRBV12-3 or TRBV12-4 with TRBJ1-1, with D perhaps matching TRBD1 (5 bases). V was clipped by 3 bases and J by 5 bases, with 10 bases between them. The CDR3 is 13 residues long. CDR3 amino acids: CASSLVAGTEAFF. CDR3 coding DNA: TGTGCCAGCAGTTTGGTCGCAGGGACTGAAGCTTTCTTT.

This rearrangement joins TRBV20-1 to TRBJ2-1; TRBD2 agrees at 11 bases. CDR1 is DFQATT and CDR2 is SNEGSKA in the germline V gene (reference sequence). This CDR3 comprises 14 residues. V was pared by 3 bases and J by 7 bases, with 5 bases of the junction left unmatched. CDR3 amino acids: CSASLAGGRNEQFF. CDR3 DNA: TGCAGTGCTAGTCTAGCGGGGGGACGGAATGAGCAGTTCTTC.

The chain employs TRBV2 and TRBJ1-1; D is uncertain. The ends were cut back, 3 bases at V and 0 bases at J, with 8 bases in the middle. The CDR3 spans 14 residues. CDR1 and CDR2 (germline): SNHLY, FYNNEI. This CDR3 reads CASSEVPMNTEAFF. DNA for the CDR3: TGTGCCAGCAGTGAGGTCCCTATGAACACTGAAGCTTTCTTT.

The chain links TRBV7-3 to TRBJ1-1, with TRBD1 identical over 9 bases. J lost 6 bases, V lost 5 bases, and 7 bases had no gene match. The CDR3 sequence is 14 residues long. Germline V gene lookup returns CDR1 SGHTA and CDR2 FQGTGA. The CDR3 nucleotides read TGTGCCAGCAGCCCCGAACAGGGGGCGGCTGAAGCTTTCTTT. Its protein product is CASSPEQGAAEAFF.

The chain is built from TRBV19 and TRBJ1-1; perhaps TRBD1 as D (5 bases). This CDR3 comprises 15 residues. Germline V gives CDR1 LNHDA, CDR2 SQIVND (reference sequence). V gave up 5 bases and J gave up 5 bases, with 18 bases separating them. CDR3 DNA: TGTGCCAGTAGTCTATTCGGGGGGGTGGAAACTGAAGCTTTCTTT. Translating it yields CASSLFGGVETEAFF.

The CDR3 DNA is TGTGCCAGCAGCGCGGGGACAGTCTCTGGAAACACCATATATTTT. Translated, it gives CASSAGTVSGNTIYF. The V call is TRBV9, the J call TRBJ1-3, with 7 positions matching TRBD1. The germline CDR1 and CDR2 sequences are SGDLS and YYNGEE. The V segment lost 3 bases and the J segment 0 bases; nucleotides outside the gene matches: 3. The CDR3 loop spans 15 amino acids.

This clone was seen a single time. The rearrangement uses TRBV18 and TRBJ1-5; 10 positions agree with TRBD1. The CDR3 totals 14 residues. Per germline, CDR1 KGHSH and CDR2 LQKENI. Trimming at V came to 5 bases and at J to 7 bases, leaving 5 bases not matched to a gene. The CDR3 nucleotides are TGTGCCAGCTCAAACGGACAGGGGGTACAGCCCCAGCATTTT. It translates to CASSNGQGVQPQHF.

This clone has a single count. The CDR3 DNA reads TGTGCCAGCAGCTTGGATTGGGCATCGACTATGAGCGCCAGCACAGATACGCAGTATTTT. The encoded protein is CASSLDWASTMSASTDTQYF. The gene calls are TRBV5-4 and TRBJ2-3; tentative D call: TRBD2 (5 bases). The CDR3 runs 20 residues. Germline V CDR1 and CDR2: SGHNT, YYREEE (reference sequence). Trimming removed 0 bases at V and 0 bases at J, with 23 bases between.

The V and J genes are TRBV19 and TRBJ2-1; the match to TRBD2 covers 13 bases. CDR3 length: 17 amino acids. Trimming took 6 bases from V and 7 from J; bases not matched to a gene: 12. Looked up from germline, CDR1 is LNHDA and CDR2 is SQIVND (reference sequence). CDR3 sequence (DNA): TGTGCCAGTAGCGCTTACGGGACTAGCGGGGCCGGGAATGAGCAGTTCTTC. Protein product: CASSAYGTSGAGNEQFF.

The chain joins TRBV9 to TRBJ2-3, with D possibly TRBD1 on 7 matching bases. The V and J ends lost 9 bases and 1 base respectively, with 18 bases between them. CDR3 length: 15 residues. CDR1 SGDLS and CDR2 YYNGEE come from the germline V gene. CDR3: CATQGGPFGTDTQYF. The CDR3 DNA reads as TGTGCCACCCAGGGGGGACCCTTCGGCACAGATACGCAGTATTTT.

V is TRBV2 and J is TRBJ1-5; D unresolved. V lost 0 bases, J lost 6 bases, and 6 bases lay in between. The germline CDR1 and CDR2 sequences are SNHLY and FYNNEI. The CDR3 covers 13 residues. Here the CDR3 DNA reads TGTGCCAGCAGTGAAGCGAGGGCTCAGCCCCAGCATTTT. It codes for CASSEARAQPQHF.

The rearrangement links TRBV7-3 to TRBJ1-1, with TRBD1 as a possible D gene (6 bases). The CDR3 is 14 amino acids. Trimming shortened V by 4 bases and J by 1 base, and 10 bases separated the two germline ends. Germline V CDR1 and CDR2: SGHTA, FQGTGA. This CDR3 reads CASSSTGKNTEAFF. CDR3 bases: TGTGCCAGCAGCTCGACAGGAAAGAACACTGAAGCTTTCTTT. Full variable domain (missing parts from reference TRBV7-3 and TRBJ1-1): GAGVSQTPSNKVTEKGKYVELRCDPISGHTALYWYRQSLGQGPEFLIYFQGTGAADDSGLPNDRFFAVRPEGSVSTLKIQRTERGDSAVYLCASSSTGKNTEAFFGQGTRLTVV.

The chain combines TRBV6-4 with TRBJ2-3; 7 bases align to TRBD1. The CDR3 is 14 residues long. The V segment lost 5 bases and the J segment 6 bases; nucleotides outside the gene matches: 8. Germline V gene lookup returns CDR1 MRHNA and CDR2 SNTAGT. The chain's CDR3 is CASSSDRVTDTQYF. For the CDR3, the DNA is TGTGCCAGCAGTTCCGACAGGGTTACGGATACGCAGTATTTT.

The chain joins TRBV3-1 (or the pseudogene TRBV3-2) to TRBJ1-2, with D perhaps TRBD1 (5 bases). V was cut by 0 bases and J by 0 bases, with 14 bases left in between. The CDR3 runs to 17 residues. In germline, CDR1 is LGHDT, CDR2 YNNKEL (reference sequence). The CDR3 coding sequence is TGTGCCAGCAGCCAAGATACTCAGGGTCTGGCTAACTATGGCTACACCTTC. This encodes CASSQDTQGLANYGYTF.

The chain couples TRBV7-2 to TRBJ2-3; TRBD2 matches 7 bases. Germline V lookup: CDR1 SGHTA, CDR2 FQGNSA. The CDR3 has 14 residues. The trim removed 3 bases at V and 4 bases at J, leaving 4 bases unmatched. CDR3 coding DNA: TGTGCCAGCAGCTTCAGAGGGAGGGCAGATACGCAGTATTTT. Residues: CASSFRGRADTQYF.

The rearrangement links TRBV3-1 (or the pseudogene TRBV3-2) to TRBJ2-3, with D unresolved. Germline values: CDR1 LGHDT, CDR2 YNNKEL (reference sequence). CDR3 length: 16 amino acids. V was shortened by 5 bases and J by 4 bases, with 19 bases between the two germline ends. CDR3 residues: CASSELPTSRADTQYF. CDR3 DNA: TGTGCCAGCAGCGAACTTCCCACTTCCCGGGCAGATACGCAGTATTTT.

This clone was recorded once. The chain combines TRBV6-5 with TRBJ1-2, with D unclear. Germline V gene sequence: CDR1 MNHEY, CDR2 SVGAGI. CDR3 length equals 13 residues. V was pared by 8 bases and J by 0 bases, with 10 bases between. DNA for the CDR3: TGTGCCAGCCGCCTCCAGACTAACTATGGCTACACCTTC. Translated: CASRLQTNYGYTF.

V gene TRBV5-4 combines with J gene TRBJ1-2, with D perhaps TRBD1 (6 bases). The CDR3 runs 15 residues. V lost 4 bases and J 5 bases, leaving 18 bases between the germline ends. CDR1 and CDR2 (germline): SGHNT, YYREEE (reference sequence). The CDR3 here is CASSPGAGGGYGYTF. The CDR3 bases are TGTGCCAGCAGCCCCGGGGCTGGGGGCGGGTATGGCTACACCTTC.

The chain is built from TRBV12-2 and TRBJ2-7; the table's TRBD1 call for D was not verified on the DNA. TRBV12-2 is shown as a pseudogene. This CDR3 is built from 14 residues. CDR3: CASVNRGLSYEQYV. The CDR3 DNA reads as TGTGCAAGTGTTAACAGGGGGCTCTCCTACGAGCAGTACGTC.

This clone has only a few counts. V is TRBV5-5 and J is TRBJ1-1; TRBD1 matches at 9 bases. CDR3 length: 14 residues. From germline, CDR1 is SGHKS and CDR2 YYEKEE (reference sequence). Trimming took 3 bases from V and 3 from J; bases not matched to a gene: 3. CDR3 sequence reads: CASSSRTGDTEAFF. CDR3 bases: TGTGCCAGCAGCTCCCGGACAGGGGACACTGAAGCTTTCTTT.

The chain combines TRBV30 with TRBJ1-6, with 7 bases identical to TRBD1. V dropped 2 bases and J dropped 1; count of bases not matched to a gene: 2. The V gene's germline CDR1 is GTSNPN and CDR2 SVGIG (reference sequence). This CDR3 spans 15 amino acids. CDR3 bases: TGTGCCTGGAGTAAGGGGGCGTCCTATAATTCACCCCTCCACTTT. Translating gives CAWSKGASYNSPLHF.

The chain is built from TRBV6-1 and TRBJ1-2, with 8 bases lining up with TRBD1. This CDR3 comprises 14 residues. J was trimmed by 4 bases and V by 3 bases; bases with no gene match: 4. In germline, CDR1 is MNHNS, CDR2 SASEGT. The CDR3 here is CASSERTGIYGYTF. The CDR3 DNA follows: TGTGCCAGCAGTGAGAGGACAGGGATCTATGGCTACACCTTC.